Presented here are 5 T cell receptor beta chains from one specimen sequenced in a study of T cells in Graves' hyperthyroidism and ophthalmopathy. Researchers amplified the TCR beta CDR3 regions from RNA transcripts. The HTBI set primed first-round TCR CDR3 RT-PCR. In TCRdb, the multiplex PCR reads were re-called with MiXCR into one record per CDR3 protein. The data show more than 300,000 distinct CDR3 sequences, approximately 15% seen once. The sample taken for sequencing was blood. The origin of the receptors is a woman aged 25 to 39 with Graves' hyperthyroidism.

This clonotype was seen repeatedly, ten times or more. This CDR3 reads CASGALGLADNEQFF. In nucleotides, the CDR3 is TGTGCCAGCGGGGCGCTAGGACTAGCTGACAATGAGCAGTTCTTC. The chain links TRBV2 to TRBJ2-1; 8 positions agree with TRBD2. CDR1 is SNHLY, CDR2 FYNNEI, per germline. Unmatched junction bases numbered 11, after V lost 8 bases and J lost 5 bases. The CDR3 is 15 residues long.

This clonotype was seen more than once but under ten times. This chain uses TRBV11-3 with TRBJ2-3; D gene uncertain. This CDR3 region has 13 residues. The V end was cut by 5 bases, the J end by 0 bases, with 6 bases between. Germline V gene sequence: CDR1 SGHNT, CDR2 YENEEA. In nucleotides, the CDR3 is TGTGCCAGCAGCCGCAGTAGCACAGATACGCAGTATTTT. This translates into CASSRSSTDTQYF.

This clonotype was recorded many times. V is TRBV6-1 and J is TRBJ2-3; 8 nucleotides align to TRBD2. CDR1 MNHNS and CDR2 SASEGT come from the germline V gene. The CDR3 is made up of 12 amino acids. The junction had 4 bases not matched to a gene; V was cut back by 8 bases and J by 6 bases. CDR3 sequence: CASGGRTDTQYF. For the CDR3, the DNA is TGTGCCAGCGGCGGGAGGACGGATACGCAGTATTTT.

This clonotype was picked up many times. The V and J genes are TRBV12-5 and TRBJ2-1; possibly TRBD2 for D (5 bases). The V end lost 5 bases, the J end lost 1 base, and 9 bases lay between the germline ends. The germline CDR1 and CDR2 sequences are LGHNT and FRNRAP. The CDR3 covers 14 residues. In DNA, the CDR3 is TGTGCTAGTGGTGCGTCGGGATCCTACAATGAGCAGTTCTTC. Protein sequence: CASGASGSYNEQFF.

This clonotype was detected a few times. The CDR3 here is CASSSQRGEQFF. CDR3 sequence (DNA): TGTGCCAGCAGTTCCCAACGTGGTGAGCAGTTCTTC. The V gene is TRBV6-1, the J gene TRBJ2-1; D is uncertain. The CDR3 runs 12 residues. Deletions cut 5 bases from V and 9 bases from J, with 11 bases between. CDR1 and CDR2 (germline): MNHNS, SASEGT.